Listed below are T cell receptor beta chains from one sample, sequenced in a study of T cells in Graves' hyperthyroidism and ophthalmopathy. MiXCR, run by TCRdb on the multiplex PCR reads, gives a single entry per CDR3 protein. The repertoire consists of 550,000 to 600,000 distinct CDR3 sequences, with 35% to 55% occurring once and the leading ten covering 15% to 20%. The sample taken for sequencing was peripheral blood or thyroid tissue (not recorded which). Receptors originate from an adult woman with Graves' disease, either hyperthyroidism or ophthalmopathy (not recorded which). The conserved cysteine and the conserved F or W are not part of the CDR3 here. Each record gives: V gene, J gene, clone size, CDR3 protein. Not all rows give a size; the values are once, few, many and, for expanded clones, a class.

v_call: TRBV9; j_call: TRBJ1-3; clone_size: .; cdr3_aa: ASSDGGGMNTIY
v_call: TRBV7-9; j_call: TRBJ1-1; clone_size: once; cdr3_aa: ASRTGTVASTYPEAF
v_call: TRBV5-1; j_call: TRBJ1-3; clone_size: .; cdr3_aa: ASSLEPISGNTIY
v_call: TRBV3-1; j_call: TRBJ2-2; clone_size: .; cdr3_aa: ASSQLFLAGVTGELF
v_call: TRBV20-1; j_call: TRBJ1-2; clone_size: .; cdr3_aa: SATAGTPSGNT
v_call: TRBV25-1; j_call: TRBJ2-2; clone_size: .; cdr3_aa: ASSPYSLRYTGELF
v_call: TRBV29-1; j_call: TRBJ2-7; clone_size: .; cdr3_aa: SVRHRGLSEQY
v_call: TRBV28; j_call: TRBJ2-7; clone_size: few; cdr3_aa: ASSYSSLDRSYEQY
v_call: TRBV2; j_call: TRBJ1-2; clone_size: .; cdr3_aa: ASSEQGFNGYT
v_call: TRBV2; j_call: TRBJ1-1; clone_size: few; cdr3_aa: ASRTDRDYTEAF
v_call: TRBV4-1; j_call: TRBJ2-7; clone_size: many; cdr3_aa: ASSRGSRTASYEQY
v_call: TRBV15; j_call: TRBJ2-7; clone_size: many; cdr3_aa: ATSLALSGSYEQY
v_call: TRBV15; j_call: TRBJ1-1; clone_size: .; cdr3_aa: ATSRGTGTGGWTEAF
v_call: TRBV15; j_call: TRBJ2-7; clone_size: many; cdr3_aa: ATSRANMGYEQY
v_call: TRBV7-9; j_call: TRBJ1-1; clone_size: .; cdr3_aa: ASSFGQVNTEAF
v_call: TRBV27; j_call: TRBJ2-5; clone_size: many; cdr3_aa: ASRGGLETQY
v_call: TRBV10-3; j_call: TRBJ2-5; clone_size: .; cdr3_aa: AISGGAEETQY
v_call: TRBV20-1; j_call: TRBJ1-2; clone_size: .; cdr3_aa: SVGWGGYT
v_call: TRBV19; j_call: TRBJ1-5; clone_size: many; cdr3_aa: ASRDFTGTPKPQH
v_call: TRBV7-3; j_call: TRBJ1-2; clone_size: .; cdr3_aa: ASSFEGFYGYT
v_call: TRBV7-8; j_call: TRBJ1-5; clone_size: many; cdr3_aa: ASSLADRGDQPQH
v_call: TRBV20-1; j_call: TRBJ2-6; clone_size: many; cdr3_aa: SAVIAGETAGANVLT